This TCR beta chain stems from a study of blood T cells in healthy people across ages. It was with a sample-barcoded 5' primer and a J-beta primer mix that a second PCR of roughly 7 to 12 cycles was run. TCRdb reprocessed the 5' RACE reads with MiXCR, giving one entry per CDR3 protein. The sample includes 600,000 to 900,000 distinct CDR3 sequences, around a quarter of them seen just once. This clonotype was seen only a few times. CDR1 DFQATT and CDR2 SNEGSKA come from the germline V gene (reference sequence). V shed 0 bases, J shed 6 bases, and the junction held 6 bases outside the gene matches. The CDR3 extends over 16 amino acids. Donors each provided about 10 milliliters of peripheral blood. The data also belong to a second study, concerning T cells of mothers and their children. This second study notes: Three mothers and their six children, all healthy Caucasians, donated. In the second PCR, M1S primer introduced barcodes and 2-4 random bases. Sequencing revealed no T cell clones that were persistent and microchimeric.

Sequences were obtained from blood. J is TRBJ1-5 and V is TRBV20-1; TRBD1 aligns across 12 bases. The sequence was collected from a boy between 10 and 17 years old in good health. Here the CDR3 DNA reads TGCAGTGCTAGAGACGGGGGACAGGGGGCCGGTCAGCCCCAGCATTTT. Protein product: CSARDGGQGAGQPQHF.